This T cell receptor beta chain was profiled in a study of cytomegalovirus exposure and HLA in healthy donors. This clone was observed a few times. Its specificity is not known. The PCR ran on 60 Vbeta and 13 Jbeta primers. Profiled with immunoSEQ multiplex PCR; TCRdb holds only in-frame clones, not every one. The sample yields about 130,000 clones, more than 75% seen once. Study-wide points: Altogether, some 160 TCR beta chains were recorded as cytomegalovirus-associated.

CDR1 SGDLS and CDR2 YYNGEE come from the germline V gene. Trimming shortened V by 0 bases and J by 7 bases, and 11 bases separated the two germline ends. The CDR3 is 14 amino acids. The sequence was obtained from a female donor in good health and CMV-seronegative. Material for sequencing was PBMCs. The genes are TRBV9 and TRBJ1-5; tentative D call: TRBD1 (6 bases). The CDR3 reads CASSVDRGGQPQHF. DNA for the CDR3: TGTGCCAGCAGCGTAGATCGAGGGGGACAGCCCCAGCATTTT.